The clone carrying this TCR beta chain appeared a few times. Antigen specificity is unknown. Unique molecular identifiers were incorporated during preparation of the TCRbeta library. In TCRdb, the PCR reads were re-called with MiXCR into one record per CDR3 protein. The sample contains 700,000 to 850,000 distinct CDR3 sequences, about 16% of which appear only once. This specimen comes from a study of T-cell reconstitution after alpha-beta-depleted transplantation in children. Study-level results: Alpha-beta T cells present about two months after transplant were reported to originate from several hundred expanded graft clones. Among T cells one year after transplant, newly produced cells accounted for most counts and diversity. Some patients' high day-60 TCRbeta diversity was traced to surviving recipient T cells and thymic progenitors.

The CDR3 sequence is 14 residues long. Trimming stripped 2 bases from V and 5 bases from J, with 9 bases between. The source material was PBMCs, mostly from graft donor cells, sampled 360 days after TCRalphabeta/CD19-depleted stem cell transplant. The chain joins TRBV12-3 or TRBV12-4 to TRBJ1-4, with D possibly TRBD1 on 6 matching bases. The receptor was isolated from a male patient between 5 and 17 years old who had a stem cell transplant for acute lymphoblastic leukemia, so the T cells may come from the graft donor. In DNA form, the CDR3 reads TGTGCCAGCAGTTTAATCCAGGGGAATGAAAAACTGTTTTTT. It specifies CASSLIQGNEKLFF.